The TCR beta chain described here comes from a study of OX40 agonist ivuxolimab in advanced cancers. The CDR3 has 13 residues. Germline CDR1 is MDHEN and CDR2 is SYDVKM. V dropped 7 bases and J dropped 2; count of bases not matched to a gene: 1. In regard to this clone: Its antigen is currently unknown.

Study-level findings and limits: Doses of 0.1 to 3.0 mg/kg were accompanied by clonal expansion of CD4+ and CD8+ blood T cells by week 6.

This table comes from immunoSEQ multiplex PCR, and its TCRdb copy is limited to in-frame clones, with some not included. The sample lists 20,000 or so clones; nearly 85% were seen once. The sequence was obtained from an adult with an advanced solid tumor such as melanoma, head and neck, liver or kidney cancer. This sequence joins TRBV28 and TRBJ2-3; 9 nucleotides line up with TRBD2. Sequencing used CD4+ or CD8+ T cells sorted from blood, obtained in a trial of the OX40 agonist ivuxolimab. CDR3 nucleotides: TGTGCCAGCATAGCGGGGGCCACAGATACGCAGTATTTT. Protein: CASIAGATDTQYF. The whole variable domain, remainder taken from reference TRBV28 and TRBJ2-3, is DVKVTQSSRYLVKRTGEKVFLECVQDMDHENMFWYRQDPGLGLRLIYFSYDVKMKEKGDIPEGYSVSREKKERFSLILESASTNQTSMYLCASIAGATDTQYFGPGTRLTVL.